Shown below are 9 T cell receptor beta chains from a single sample sequenced in a study of blood T cell repertoires in COVID-19. Assay: immunoSEQ multiplex PCR; the TCRdb copy retains only in-frame clones and omits some. The data hold roughly 38,000 clones, with around 74% observed a single time. Sequenced input: peripheral blood. These receptors were obtained from a man in his 70s with COVID-19, enrolled during active disease.

V and J are TRBV30 and TRBJ2-2, with 7 bases aligning to TRBD1. CDR3 length: 11 residues. Germline V gene sequence: CDR1 GTSNPN, CDR2 SVGIG (reference sequence). V dropped 5 bases and J dropped 6; count of bases not matched to a gene: 0. In DNA, the CDR3 is TGTGCCTGGGACAGGGCCGGGGAGCTGTTTTTT. Translated, it gives CAWDRAGELFF.

The chain couples TRBV25-1 to TRBJ1-6; maybe TRBD1 (5 bases). The germline V gene has CDR1 MGHDK and CDR2 SYGVNS. V was clipped by 2 bases and J by 6 bases, with 5 bases between them. The length of the CDR3 is 13 residues. The CDR3 region is CASSEQGNSPLHF. DNA of the CDR3: TGTGCCAGCAGTGAACAGGGTAATTCACCCCTCCACTTT.

The gene calls are TRBV19 and TRBJ2-1, with a possible D match to TRBD1 (5 bases). CDR3 length: 14 amino acids. The germline V gene has CDR1 LNHDA and CDR2 SQIVND (reference sequence). V lost 1 base, J lost 8 bases, and 12 bases lay in between. The CDR3 loop is CASSIVHRSYEQFF. DNA for the CDR3: TGTGCCAGTAGTATAGTTCACAGGTCTTATGAGCAGTTCTTC.

This clone turned up a few times. The chain combines TRBV10-3 with TRBJ2-5; maybe TRBD2 (6 bases). Trimming removed 5 bases at V and 12 bases at J, with 19 bases between. This CDR3 comprises 13 residues. The germline V gene has CDR1 ENHRY and CDR2 SYGVKD. CDR3 sequence reads: CAISREREEKKYF. CDR3 in DNA: TGTGCCATCAGTCGGGAAAGGGAGGAAAAAAAGTACTTC.

The genes are TRBV5-6 and TRBJ1-5; the match to TRBD1 covers 8 bases. After removal of 0 bases from V and 5 bases from J, the junction contained 4 bases not matched to a gene. The length of the CDR3 is 15 residues. Germline V gene data show CDR1 as SGHDT and CDR2 as YYEEEE. The CDR3 DNA reads as TGTGCCAGCAGCTTGGGGGGGACAGGCGATCAGCCCCAGCATTTT. Its protein product is CASSLGGTGDQPQHF.

By sample fraction, this clone is medium-sized. The junction and the germline gene differ at one end; a read error may be behind it. The V and J genes are TRBV4-1 and TRBJ2-5, with 11 nucleotides matching TRBD2. The CDR3 is 17 amino acids. Germline assignment: CDR1 MGHRA and CDR2 YSYEKL. The CDR3 DNA reads as TGCGCCAGCAGACAAGTGTCGGGACTAGCGGCTCAAGAGACCCAGTACTTC. It yields the protein CASRQVSGLAAQETQYF.

This sequence joins TRBV24-1 and TRBJ1-5; D call uncertain. The CDR3 totals 13 residues. Trimming removed 3 bases at V and 9 bases at J, with 11 bases between. Germline-derived CDR1 and CDR2 are KGHDR and SFDVKD. CDR3 region: CATSDSSALPQHF. The CDR3 nucleotides are TGTGCCACCAGTGATAGCTCAGCGCTGCCCCAGCATTTT.

The rearrangement uses TRBV7-9 and TRBJ1-4, with TRBD1 as a possible D gene (6 bases). CDR3 length: 14 amino acids. From germline, CDR1 is SEHNR and CDR2 FQNEAQ (reference sequence). V lost 5 bases and J lost 5, with 12 bases in between. The CDR3 DNA sequence: TGTGCCAGCAGCCGAGAAGGGGGAAATGAAAAACTGTTTTTT. This encodes CASSREGGNEKLFF.

This rearrangement joins TRBV28 to TRBJ2-3; 7 positions agree with TRBD2. The CDR3 runs 16 residues. Germline CDR1 and CDR2: MDHEN and SYDVKM. After removal of 3 bases from V and 6 bases from J, the junction contained 12 bases not matched to a gene. The CDR3: CASSFFGSGEADTQYF. CDR3 coding DNA: TGTGCCAGCAGTTTTTTCGGGAGCGGGGAGGCGGATACGCAGTATTTT.